This TCR beta chain emerged from a study of control samples from healthy donors and cancer patients. CDR3 length equals 17 residues. Germline values: CDR1 SGDLS, CDR2 YYNGEE. V lost 0 bases to trimming and J lost 1 base; unmatched junction nucleotides: 5. Libraries were prepared by immunoSEQ multiplex PCR; TCRdb keeps only in-frame clonotypes and omits some of them. The sample shows 130,000 or so clones, roughly 84% of them seen only once. The sequencing input was blood. V gene TRBV9 combines with J gene TRBJ2-3; 10 bases are a match to TRBD2. This clonotype was sampled from a man in his forties in good health. CDR3 nucleotide sequence: TGTGCCAGCAGCGTAGCTGCGGGGACTAGCGGCACAGATACGCAGTATTTT. Encoded protein: CASSVAAGTSGTDTQYF.